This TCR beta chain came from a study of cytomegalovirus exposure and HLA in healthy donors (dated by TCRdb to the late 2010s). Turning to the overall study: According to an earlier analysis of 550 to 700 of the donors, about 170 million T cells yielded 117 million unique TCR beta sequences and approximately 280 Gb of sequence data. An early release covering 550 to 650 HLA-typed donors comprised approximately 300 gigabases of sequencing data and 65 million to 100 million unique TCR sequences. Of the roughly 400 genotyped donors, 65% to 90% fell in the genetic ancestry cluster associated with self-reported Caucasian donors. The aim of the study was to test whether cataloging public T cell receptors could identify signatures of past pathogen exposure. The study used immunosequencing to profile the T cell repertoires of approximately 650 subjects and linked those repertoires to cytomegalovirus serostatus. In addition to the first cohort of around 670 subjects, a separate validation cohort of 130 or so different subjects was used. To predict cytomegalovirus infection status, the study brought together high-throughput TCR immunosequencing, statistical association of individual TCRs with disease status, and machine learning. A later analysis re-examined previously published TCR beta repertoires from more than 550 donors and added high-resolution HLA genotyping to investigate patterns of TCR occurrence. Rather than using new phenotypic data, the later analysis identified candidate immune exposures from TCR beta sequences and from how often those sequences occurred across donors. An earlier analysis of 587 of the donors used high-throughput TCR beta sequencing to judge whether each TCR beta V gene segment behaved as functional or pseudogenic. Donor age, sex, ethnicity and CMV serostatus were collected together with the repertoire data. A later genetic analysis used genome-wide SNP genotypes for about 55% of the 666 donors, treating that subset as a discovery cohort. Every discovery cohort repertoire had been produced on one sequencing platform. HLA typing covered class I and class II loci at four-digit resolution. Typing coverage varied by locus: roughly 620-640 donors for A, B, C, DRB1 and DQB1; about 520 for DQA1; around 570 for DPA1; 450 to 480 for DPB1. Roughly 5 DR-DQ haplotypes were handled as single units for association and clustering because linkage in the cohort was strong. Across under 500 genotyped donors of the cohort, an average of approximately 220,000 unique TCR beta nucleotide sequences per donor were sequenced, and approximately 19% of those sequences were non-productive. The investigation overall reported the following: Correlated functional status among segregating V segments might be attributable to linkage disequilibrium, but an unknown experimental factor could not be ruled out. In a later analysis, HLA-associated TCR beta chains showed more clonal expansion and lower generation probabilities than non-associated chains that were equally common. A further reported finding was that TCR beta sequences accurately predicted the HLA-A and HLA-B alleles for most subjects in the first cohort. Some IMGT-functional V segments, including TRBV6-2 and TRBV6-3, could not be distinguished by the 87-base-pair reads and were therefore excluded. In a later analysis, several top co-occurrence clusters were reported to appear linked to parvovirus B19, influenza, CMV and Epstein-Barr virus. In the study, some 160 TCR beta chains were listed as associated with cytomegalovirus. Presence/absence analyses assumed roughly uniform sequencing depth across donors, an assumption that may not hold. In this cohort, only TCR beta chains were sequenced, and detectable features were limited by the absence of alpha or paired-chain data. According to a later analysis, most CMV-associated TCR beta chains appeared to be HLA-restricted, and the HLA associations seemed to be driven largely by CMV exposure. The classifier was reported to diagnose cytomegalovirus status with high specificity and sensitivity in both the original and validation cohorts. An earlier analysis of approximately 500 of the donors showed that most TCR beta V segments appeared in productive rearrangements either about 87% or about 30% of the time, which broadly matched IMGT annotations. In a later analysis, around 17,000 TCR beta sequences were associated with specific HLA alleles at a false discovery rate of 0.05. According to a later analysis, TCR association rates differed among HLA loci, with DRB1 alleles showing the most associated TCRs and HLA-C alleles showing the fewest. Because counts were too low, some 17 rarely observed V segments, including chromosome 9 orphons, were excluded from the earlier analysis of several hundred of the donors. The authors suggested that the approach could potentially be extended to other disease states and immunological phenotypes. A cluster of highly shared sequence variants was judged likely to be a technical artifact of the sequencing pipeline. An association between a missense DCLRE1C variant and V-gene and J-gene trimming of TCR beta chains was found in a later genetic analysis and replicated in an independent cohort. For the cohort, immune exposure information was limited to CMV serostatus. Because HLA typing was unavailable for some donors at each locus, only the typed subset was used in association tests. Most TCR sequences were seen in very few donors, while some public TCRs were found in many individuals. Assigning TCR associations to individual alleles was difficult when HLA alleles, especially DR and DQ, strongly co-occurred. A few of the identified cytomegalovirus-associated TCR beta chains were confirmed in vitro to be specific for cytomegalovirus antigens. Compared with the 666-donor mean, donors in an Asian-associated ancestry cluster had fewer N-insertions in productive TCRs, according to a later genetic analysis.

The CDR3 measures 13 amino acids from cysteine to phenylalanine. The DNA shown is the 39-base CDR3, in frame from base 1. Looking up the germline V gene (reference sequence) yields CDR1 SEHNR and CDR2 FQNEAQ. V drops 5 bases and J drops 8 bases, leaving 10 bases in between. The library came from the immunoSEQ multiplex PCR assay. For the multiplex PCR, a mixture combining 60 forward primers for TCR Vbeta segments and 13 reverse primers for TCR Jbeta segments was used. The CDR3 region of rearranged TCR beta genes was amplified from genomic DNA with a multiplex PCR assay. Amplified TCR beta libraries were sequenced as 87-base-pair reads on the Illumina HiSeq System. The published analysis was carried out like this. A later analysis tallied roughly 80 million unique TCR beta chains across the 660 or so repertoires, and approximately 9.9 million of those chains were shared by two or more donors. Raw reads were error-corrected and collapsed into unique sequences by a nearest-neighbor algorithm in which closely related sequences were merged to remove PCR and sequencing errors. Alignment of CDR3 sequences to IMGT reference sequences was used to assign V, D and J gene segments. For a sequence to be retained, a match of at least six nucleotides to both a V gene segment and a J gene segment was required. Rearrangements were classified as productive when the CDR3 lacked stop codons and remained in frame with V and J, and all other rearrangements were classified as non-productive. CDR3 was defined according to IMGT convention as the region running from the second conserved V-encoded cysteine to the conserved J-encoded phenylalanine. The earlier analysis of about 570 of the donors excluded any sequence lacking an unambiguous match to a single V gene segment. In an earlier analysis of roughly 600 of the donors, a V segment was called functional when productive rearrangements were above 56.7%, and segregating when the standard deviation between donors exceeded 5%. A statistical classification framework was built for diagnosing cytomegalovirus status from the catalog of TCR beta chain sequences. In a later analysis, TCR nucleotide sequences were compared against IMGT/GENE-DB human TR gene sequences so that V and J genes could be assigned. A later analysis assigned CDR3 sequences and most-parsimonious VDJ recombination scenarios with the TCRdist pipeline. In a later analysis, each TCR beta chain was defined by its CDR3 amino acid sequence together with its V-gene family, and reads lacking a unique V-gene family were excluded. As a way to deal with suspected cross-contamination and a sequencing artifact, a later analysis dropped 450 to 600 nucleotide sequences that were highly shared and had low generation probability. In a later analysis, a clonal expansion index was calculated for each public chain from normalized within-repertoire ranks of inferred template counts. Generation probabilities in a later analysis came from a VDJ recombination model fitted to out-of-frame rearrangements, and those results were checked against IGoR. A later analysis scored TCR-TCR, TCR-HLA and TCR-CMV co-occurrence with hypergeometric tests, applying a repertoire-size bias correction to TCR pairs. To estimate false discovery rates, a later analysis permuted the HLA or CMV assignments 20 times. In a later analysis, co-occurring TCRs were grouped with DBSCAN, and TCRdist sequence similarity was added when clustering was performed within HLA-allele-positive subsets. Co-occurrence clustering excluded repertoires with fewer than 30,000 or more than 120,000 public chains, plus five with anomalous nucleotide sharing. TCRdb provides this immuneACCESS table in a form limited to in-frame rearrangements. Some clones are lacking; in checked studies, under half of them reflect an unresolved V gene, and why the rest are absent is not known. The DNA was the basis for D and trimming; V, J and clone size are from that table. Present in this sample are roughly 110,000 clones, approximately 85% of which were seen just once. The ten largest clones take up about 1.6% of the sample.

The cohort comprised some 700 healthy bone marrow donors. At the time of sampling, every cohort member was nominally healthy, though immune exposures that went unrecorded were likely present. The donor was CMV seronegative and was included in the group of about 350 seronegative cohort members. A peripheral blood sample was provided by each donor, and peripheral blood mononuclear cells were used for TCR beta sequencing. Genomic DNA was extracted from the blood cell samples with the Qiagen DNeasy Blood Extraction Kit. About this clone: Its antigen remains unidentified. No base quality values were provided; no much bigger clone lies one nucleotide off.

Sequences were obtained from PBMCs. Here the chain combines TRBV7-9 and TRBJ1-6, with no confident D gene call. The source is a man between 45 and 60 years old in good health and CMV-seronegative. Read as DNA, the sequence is TGTGCCAGCAGCCCGAGTGCGGATTCACCCCTCCACTTT. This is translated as CASSPSADSPLHF.